The clone carrying this T cell receptor (beta chain) was found a few times. This entry is derived from a study of T-cell reconstitution after alpha-beta-depleted transplantation in children. Unique molecular identifiers were incorporated when the TCRbeta library was constructed. A single record per CDR3 protein comes from TCRdb applying MiXCR to the PCR reads. The sample lists approximately 640,000 distinct CDR3 sequences, approximately 16% occurring once. This CDR3 comprises 16 residues. V gave up 4 bases and J gave up 8 bases; unmatched junction bases: 6. CDR1 SGHVS and CDR2 FNYEAQ come from the germline V gene.

The genes are TRBV7-6 and TRBJ2-1, with 15 bases that match TRBD2. Specimen: PBMCs from the stem cell graft donor, collected from the stem cell graft. This receptor was taken from a human donor who donated a stem cell graft to a child with acute myeloid leukemia. CDR3 amino acids: CASSWGLAGGSDEQFF. In nucleotides, the CDR3 is TGTGCCAGCAGCTGGGGACTAGCGGGGGGTTCGGATGAGCAGTTCTTC.